The source of this T cell receptor (beta chain) is a study of type 1 regulatory T cells. The V gene end was trimmed by 7 bases and the J gene end by 1 base; junction bases not matched to a gene: 10. Germline CDR1 and CDR2: MNHNS and SASEGT. The length of the CDR3 is 16 residues. One entry per CDR3 protein, called by TCRdb with MiXCR from the reads. The data contain about 100,000 distinct CDR3 sequences, roughly 28% of them seen just once; the ten biggest clones take up approximately 2.2%. Sequencing was done on a sample of CD4+ T cells, either the whole sample or a sorted fraction (not recorded which). This TCR derives from a human donor in good health. This chain uses TRBV6-1 with TRBJ1-5; 7 nucleotides line up with TRBD1. The CDR3 reads CASTPETQGSNQPQHF. In DNA form, the CDR3 reads TGTGCCAGCACTCCGGAGACACAGGGGAGCAATCAGCCCCAGCATTTT.